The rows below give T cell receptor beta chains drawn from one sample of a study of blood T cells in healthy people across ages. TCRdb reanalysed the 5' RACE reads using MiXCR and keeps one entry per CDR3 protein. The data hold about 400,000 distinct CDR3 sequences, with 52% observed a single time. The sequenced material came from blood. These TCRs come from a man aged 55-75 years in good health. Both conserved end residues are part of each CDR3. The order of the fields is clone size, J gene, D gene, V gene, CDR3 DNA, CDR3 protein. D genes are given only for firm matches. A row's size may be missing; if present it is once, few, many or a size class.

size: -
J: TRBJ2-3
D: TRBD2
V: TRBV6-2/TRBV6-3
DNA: TGTGCCAGCAGCGATGGCCCGGGACTAGCGGGAGACACAGATACGCAGTATTTT
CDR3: CASSDGPGLAGDTDTQYF

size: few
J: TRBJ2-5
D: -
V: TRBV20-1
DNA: TGCAGTGCTGCGCCTGGGGCCGGTGGGGAGACCCAGTACTTC
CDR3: CSAAPGAGGETQYF

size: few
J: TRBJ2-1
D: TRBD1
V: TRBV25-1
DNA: TGTGCCAGCAGCCACAGGGGCAATGAGCAGTTCTTC
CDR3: CASSHRGNEQFF

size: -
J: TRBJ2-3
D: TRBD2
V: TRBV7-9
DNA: TGTGCCAGCAGCTCTCTAGCGGGCCGAGGGACAGATACGCAGTATTTT
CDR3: CASSSLAGRGTDTQYF

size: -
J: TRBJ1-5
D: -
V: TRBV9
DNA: TGTGCCAGCAGCGTGCGAGGGGAGGGAGTTCAGCCCCAGCATTTT
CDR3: CASSVRGEGVQPQHF

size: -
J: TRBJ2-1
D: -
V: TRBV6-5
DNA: TGTGCCAGCAGTCCATATACCCACAATGAGCAGTTCTTC
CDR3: CASSPYTHNEQFF

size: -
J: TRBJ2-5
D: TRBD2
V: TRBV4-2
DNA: TGTGCCAGCAGCCAAGGGCTAGCGGGAGTAACGGTGGAGACCCAGTACTTC
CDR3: CASSQGLAGVTVETQYF

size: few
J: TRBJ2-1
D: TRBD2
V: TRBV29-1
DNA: TGCAGCGTTGAGTCGGTAGCGGGAGGTCTTGAATATGAGCAGTTCTTC
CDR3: CSVESVAGGLEYEQFF

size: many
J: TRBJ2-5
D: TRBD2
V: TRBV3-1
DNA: TGTGCCAGCAGCCATTTTCGGGGATCGGCGCGGGGGGAGACCCAGTACTTC
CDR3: CASSHFRGSARGETQYF

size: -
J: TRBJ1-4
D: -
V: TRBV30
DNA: TGTGCCTGGGGCGCAACTAATGAAAAACTGTTTTTT
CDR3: CAWGATNEKLFF

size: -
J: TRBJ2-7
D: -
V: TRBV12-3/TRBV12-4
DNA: TGTGCCAGCAGTCTCGGGGGGCCCCTCTCCTACGAGCAGTACTTC
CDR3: CASSLGGPLSYEQYF

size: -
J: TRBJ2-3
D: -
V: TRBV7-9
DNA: TGTGCCAGCAGCCGAGGGGAGCCCACAGATACGCAGTATTTT
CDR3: CASSRGEPTDTQYF

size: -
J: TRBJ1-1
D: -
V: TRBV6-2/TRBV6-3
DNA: TGTGCCAGCAGTTCGGGGGGGTTAACGATGGCTTTCTTT
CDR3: CASSSGGLTMAFF

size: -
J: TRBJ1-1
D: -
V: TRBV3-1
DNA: TGTGCCAGCAGACATGACAGGTTGAACACTGAAGCTTTCTTT
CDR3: CASRHDRLNTEAFF

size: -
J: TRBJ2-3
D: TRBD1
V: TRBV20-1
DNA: TGCAGTGCTAAGGACAGGGGGCAAGTCTGGGATACGCAGTATTTT
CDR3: CSAKDRGQVWDTQYF

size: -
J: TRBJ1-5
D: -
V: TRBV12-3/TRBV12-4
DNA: TGTGCCAGCTCGGAATATATGTACGGGACCGGCCATCAGCCCCAGCATTTT
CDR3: CASSEYMYGTGHQPQHF

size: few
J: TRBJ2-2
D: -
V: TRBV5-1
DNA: TGCGCCAGCAGCCTACAGGGACCGAGCACCGGGGAGCTGTTTTTT
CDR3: CASSLQGPSTGELFF

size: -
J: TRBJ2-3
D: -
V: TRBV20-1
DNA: TGCAGTGCTAGAGATCGGTGGCCGTGGCAGTATTTT
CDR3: CSARDRWPWQYF

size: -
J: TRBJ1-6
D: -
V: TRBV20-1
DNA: TGCAGTGCTAGAGACCCCGGGCGTCAGTCACCCCTCCACTTT
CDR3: CSARDPGRQSPLHF

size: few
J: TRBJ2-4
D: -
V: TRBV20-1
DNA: TGCAGTGCTCGACAGGAACTAGCCAAAAACATTCAGTACTTC
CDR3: CSARQELAKNIQYF

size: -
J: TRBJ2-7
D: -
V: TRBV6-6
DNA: TGTGCCAGCAGTCGGACTGGGCAAACGACGAAGCAGTACTTC
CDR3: CASSRTGQTTKQYF

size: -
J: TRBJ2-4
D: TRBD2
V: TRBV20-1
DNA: TGCAGTGGGAGTCGAAGCGGGAGTTACAACATTCAGTACTTC
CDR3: CSGSRSGSYNIQYF

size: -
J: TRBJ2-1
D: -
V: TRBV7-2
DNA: TGTGCCAGCAGCATAGAGCGGGCAGGGGGAGGCAATGAGCAGTTCTTC
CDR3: CASSIERAGGGNEQFF

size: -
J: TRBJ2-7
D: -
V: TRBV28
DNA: TGTGCCAGCCTAGGCTCGCCTTCCTACGAGCAGTACTTC
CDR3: CASLGSPSYEQYF

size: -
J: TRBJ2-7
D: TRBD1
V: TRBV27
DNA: TGTGCCGGCAGTCCCCGGACAGGGAACGGCAGGAGGAACGAGCAGTACTTC
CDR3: CAGSPRTGNGRRNEQYF

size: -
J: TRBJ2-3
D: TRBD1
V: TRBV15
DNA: TGTGCCACCAGTGGACAGGGTGGGGGAGATACGCAGTATTTT
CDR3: CATSGQGGGDTQYF

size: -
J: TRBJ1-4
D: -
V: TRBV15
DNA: TGTGCCACCAGCAGAGGCCCAGGGAGAGTCGGTGAAAAACTGTTTTTT
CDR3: CATSRGPGRVGEKLFF

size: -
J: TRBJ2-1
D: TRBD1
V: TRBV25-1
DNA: TGTGCCAGCAGTAGGACAGGGGTTGGACAGTTCTTC
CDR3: CASSRTGVGQFF

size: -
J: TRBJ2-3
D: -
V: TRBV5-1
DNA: TGCGCCAGCAGCTTGGCCTTCTCAGATACGCAGTATTTT
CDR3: CASSLAFSDTQYF

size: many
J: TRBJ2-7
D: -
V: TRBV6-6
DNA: TGTGCCAGCAGTGCCATGGCTCAGAGCTCCTACGAGCAGTACTTC
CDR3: CASSAMAQSSYEQYF

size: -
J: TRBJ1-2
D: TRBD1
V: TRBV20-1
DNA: TGCAGTGCCAGCCGGGACAGGGGGCTTGGCTACACCTTC
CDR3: CSASRDRGLGYTF

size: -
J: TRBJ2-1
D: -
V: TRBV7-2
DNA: TGTGCCAGCAGCGCCACGCCGGGGCGACAAGAGACCCAGTTCTTC
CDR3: CASSATPGRQETQFF

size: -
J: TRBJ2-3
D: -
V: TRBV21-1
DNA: TGTGCCAGCACCCCCGGTCCGCGCCTAGCGGGACCCACAGATACGCAGTATTTT
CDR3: CASTPGPRLAGPTDTQYF

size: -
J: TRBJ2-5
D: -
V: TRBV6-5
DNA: TGTGCCAGCAGTTACTCACTCCGCGGGGAGACCCAGTACTTC
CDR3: CASSYSLRGETQYF

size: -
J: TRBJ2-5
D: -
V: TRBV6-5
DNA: TGTGCCAGCAGTTACGGGTACCAAGAGACCCAGTACTTC
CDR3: CASSYGYQETQYF

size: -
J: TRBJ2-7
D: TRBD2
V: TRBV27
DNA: TGTGCCAGCAGTTCCGTGACGGGTAGCGGGCGCGAGCAGTACTTC
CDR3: CASSSVTGSGREQYF

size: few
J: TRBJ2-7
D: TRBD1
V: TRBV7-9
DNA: TGTGCCAGCAGCTCACAAACAGGACAGGGCGGCCACGAGCAGTACTTC
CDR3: CASSSQTGQGGHEQYF

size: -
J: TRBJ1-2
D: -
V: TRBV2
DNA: TGTGCCAGTCGCCAATCCCAGTCTGGCTACACCTTC
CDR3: CASRQSQSGYTF

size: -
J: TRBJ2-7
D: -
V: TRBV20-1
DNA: TGCAATGCTAGACCCGGACCCTACGAGCAGTACTTC
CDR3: CNARPGPYEQYF

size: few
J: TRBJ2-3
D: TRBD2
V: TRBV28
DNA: TGTGCCAGCAGTCCCTCTGGGACTAGCGGGGGGTTCACAGATACGCAGTATTTT
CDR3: CASSPSGTSGGFTDTQYF